These T cell receptor beta chains were read from a single sample in a study of blood T cells in healthy people across ages. TCRdb fed the 5' RACE reads into MiXCR, producing one record per CDR3 protein. This sample yields about 1.6 million distinct CDR3 sequences, of which about 35% are seen a single time; approximately 10% belongs to the top ten. The specimen was blood. These TCRs come from a woman aged 25 to 45 in good health. Both conserved end residues are part of each CDR3. A D gene is named only where the DNA matches it firmly. Only some rows state a clone size, as once, few, many or a class for expanded clones.

clone size,J gene,V gene,D gene,CDR3 length,CDR3 DNA,CDR3 protein
-,TRBJ2-7,TRBV2,-,15,TGTGCCAGCAGTTCCCAAGGACAGGGAGGGAACGAGCAGTACTTC,CASSSQGQGGNEQYF
-,TRBJ2-7,TRBV5-4,TRBD2,16,TGTGCCAGCAGCCGAAATCTAGCGGAGGCCACCTACGAGCAGTACTTC,CASSRNLAEATYEQYF
-,TRBJ1-2,TRBV21-1,-,14,TGTGCCAGCTGTAACAGGGATTCGTCCTATGGCTACACCTTC,CASCNRDSSYGYTF
-,TRBJ2-1,TRBV9,-,15,TGTGCCAGCAGCGGTGATCTAAAACTCTACAATGAGCAGTTCTTC,CASSGDLKLYNEQFF
few,TRBJ2-5,TRBV5-1,-,14,TGCGCCAGCTACCTAGGACCTGAATCTAGGACCCAGTACTTC,CASYLGPESRTQYF
-,TRBJ2-7,TRBV2,-,12,TGTGCCAGCAGCTTTAAGGGGGACGAGCAGTACTTC,CASSFKGDEQYF
-,TRBJ2-3,TRBV19,-,15,TGTGCCAGTAGTATAGGGCAGATCAACACAGATACGCAGTATTTT,CASSIGQINTDTQYF
many,TRBJ1-1,TRBV20-1,-,15,TGCAGTGCTAGAGTACCTTCCTATCTGAACACTGAAGCTTTCTTT,CSARVPSYLNTEAFF
few,TRBJ2-5,TRBV11-3,-,13,TGTGCCAGCAGCTTAAACTTCCAAGAGACCCAGTACTTC,CASSLNFQETQYF
-,TRBJ2-7,TRBV9,TRBD2,15,TGTGCCAGCAGCGTTTCGGGACTAGCGATCTACGAGCAGTACTTC,CASSVSGLAIYEQYF
-,TRBJ2-2,TRBV7-3,-,15,TGTGCCAGCAGCTCGGGCGACATGAACACCGGGGAGCTGTTTTTT,CASSSGDMNTGELFF
-,TRBJ1-1,TRBV6-1,TRBD1,18,TGTGCCAGCAGTGCGGGACAGGGATTGAGTTGGTCGAACACTGAAGCTTTCTTT,CASSAGQGLSWSNTEAFF
-,TRBJ1-1,TRBV29-1,-,11,TGCAGCGTTGATCCCCTTCGCGCGGCTTTCTTT,CSVDPLRAAFF
-,TRBJ2-7,TRBV20-1,TRBD1,12,TGCAGTGCTAGAGAACAGGGGCACGAGCAGTACTTC,CSAREQGHEQYF
-,TRBJ2-5,TRBV3-1,-,11,TGTGCCAGCGCCATAAACAATGAGCAGTACTTC,CASAINNEQYF
-,TRBJ2-5,TRBV12-3/TRBV12-4,TRBD2,16,TGTGCCAACAACCTACCCGGGACTAGCCTTCCAGAGACCCAGTACTTC,CANNLPGTSLPETQYF
few,TRBJ1-2,TRBV30,TRBD1,13,TGTGCCTGGAGAGGGACAGGGGACTATGGCTACACCTTC,CAWRGTGDYGYTF
-,TRBJ1-1,TRBV27,-,13,TGTGCCAGCCGTCGATCTAAAATGGCTGAAGCTTTCTTT,CASRRSKMAEAFF